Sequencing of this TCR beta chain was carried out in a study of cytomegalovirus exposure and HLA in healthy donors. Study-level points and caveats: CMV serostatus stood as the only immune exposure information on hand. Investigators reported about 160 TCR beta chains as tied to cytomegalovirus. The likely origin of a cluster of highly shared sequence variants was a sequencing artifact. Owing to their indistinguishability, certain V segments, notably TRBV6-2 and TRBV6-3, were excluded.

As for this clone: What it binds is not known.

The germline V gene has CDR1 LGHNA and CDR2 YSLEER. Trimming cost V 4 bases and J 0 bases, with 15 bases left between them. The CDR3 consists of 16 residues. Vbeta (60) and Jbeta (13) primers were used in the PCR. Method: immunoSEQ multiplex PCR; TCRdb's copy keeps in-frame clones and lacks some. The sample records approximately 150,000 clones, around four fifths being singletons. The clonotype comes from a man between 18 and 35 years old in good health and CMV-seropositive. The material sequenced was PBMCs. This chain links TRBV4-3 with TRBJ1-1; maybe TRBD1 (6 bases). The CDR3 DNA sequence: TGCGCCAGCAGCCCTGCCTTGGGACATATGAACACTGAAGCTTTCTTT. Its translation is CASSPALGHMNTEAFF.